The 27 T cell receptor beta chains below come from one sample, sequenced in a study of Graves' ophthalmopathy and Graves' hyperthyroidism. Beta-chain TCR CDR3 regions were amplified from RNA transcripts. Scientists carried out first-round RT-PCR using HTBI primers and then a second-round multiplex PCR. Each CDR3 protein gets one entry after TCRdb re-called the multiplex PCR reads with MiXCR. The sample records a few hundred thousand distinct CDR3 sequences, approximately 15% being singletons. Sequencing was carried out using peripheral blood. All receptors derive from a woman aged 18-35 years with stable Graves' hyperthyroidism.

The V and J genes are TRBV18 and TRBJ2-7; D is possibly TRBD2 (5 bases). This CDR3 is 12 amino acids long. Between the trimmed V and J ends, which lost 6 bases and 7 bases, there was a span of 13 bases. Germline V gene data show CDR1 as KGHSH and CDR2 as LQKENI. CDR3 protein: CASSLTGEEQYF. Here the CDR3 DNA reads TGTGCCAGCTCCCTAACTGGGGAGGAGCAGTACTTC.

The chain uses TRBV5-8 and TRBJ1-1; perhaps TRBD1 as D (5 bases). V gave up 5 bases and J gave up 7 bases, with 15 bases separating them. Germline loops: CDR1 SGHTS, CDR2 YDEGEE. The length of the CDR3 is 13 residues. The CDR3, as DNA: TGTGCCAGCAGTGCTGACAGCCAGAGTGAAGCTTTCTTT. This translates into CASSADSQSEAFF. Drawing the rest from reference TRBV5-8 and TRBJ1-1, the complete variable domain is EAGVTQSPTHLIKTRGQQATLRCSPISGHTSVYWYQQALGLGLQFLLWYDEGEERNRGNFPPRFSGRQFPNYSSELNVNALELEDSALYLCASSADSQSEAFFGQGTRLTVV.

The sample holds many counts of this clonotype. The chain joins TRBV6-1 to TRBJ2-7, with D hard to call. V gave up 10 bases and J gave up 3 bases, with 10 bases separating them. The germline V gene encodes CDR1 MNHNS and CDR2 SASEGT. The length of the CDR3 is 11 residues. The CDR3 coding sequence is TGTGCCACTGCGGACGGCTACGAGCAGTACTTC. It yields the protein CATADGYEQYF.

The sample holds a few counts of this clonotype. With a much larger clone just one base away, this may be a read error. This chain joins TRBV12-3 or TRBV12-4 and TRBJ1-1; unclear D gene. The CDR3 contains 10 residues. V dropped 6 bases and J dropped 8 bases, with 7 bases sitting between them. The chain's CDR3 is CASSAGEAFF. The CDR3 DNA reads TGTGCCAGCAGCGCCGGGGAAGCTTTCTTT.

This clonotype was recorded many times. The V gene is TRBV19, the J gene TRBJ2-7; D is perhaps TRBD2 (6 bases). Germline V gives CDR1 LNHDA, CDR2 SQIVND (reference sequence). This CDR3 region has 13 residues. Trimming removed 7 bases at V and 5 bases at J, with 15 bases between. The CDR3 sequence is CASTTSSGDEQYF. DNA of the CDR3: TGTGCCAGTACCACCTCCTCGGGGGACGAGCAGTACTTC.

This clonotype has just a few counts. The CDR3 DNA follows: TGTGCCAGTAGTATAGGTCAAGCCTTGGAGACCCAGTACTTC. It yields the protein CASSIGQALETQYF. The rearrangement links TRBV19 to TRBJ2-5; D unclear. Trimming removed 1 base at V and 5 bases at J, with 11 bases between. The CDR3 extends over 14 amino acids. Germline V gene data show CDR1 as LNHDA and CDR2 as SQIVND (reference sequence).

This clonotype was recorded many times. The chain has TRBV9 and TRBJ2-1, with TRBD2 as a possible D gene (6 bases). This CDR3 is 16 amino acids long. V shed 0 bases and J shed 5 bases, with 15 bases lying between them. The germline V gene has CDR1 SGDLS and CDR2 YYNGEE. The DNA of the CDR3 is TGTGCCAGCAGCGTAGCTGGGACTCTGGGGCACAATGAGCAGTTCTTC. It encodes CASSVAGTLGHNEQFF. Using reference TRBV9 and TRBJ2-1 for the parts outside the CDR3, the full variable domain is DSGVTQTPKHLITATGQRVTLRCSPRSGDLSVYWYQQSLDQGLQFLIQYYNGEERAKGNILERFSAQQFPDLHSELNLSSLELGDSALYFCASSVAGTLGHNEQFFGPGTRLTVL.

This sequence joins TRBV18 and TRBJ2-5; 7 nucleotides agree with TRBD2. This CDR3 is built from 14 residues. V gave up 8 bases and J gave up 1 base; unmatched junction bases: 7. Germline lookup yields CDR1 KGHSH and CDR2 LQKENI. This CDR3 reads CASHSSGRQETQYF. In DNA form, the CDR3 reads TGTGCCAGCCATTCTAGCGGACGCCAAGAGACCCAGTACTTC. The entire variable domain, with the rest obtained from reference TRBV18 and TRBJ2-5, is as follows: NAGVMQNPRHLVRRRGQEARLRCSPMKGHSHVYWYRQLPEEGLKFMVYLQKENIIDESGMPKERFSAEFPKEGPSILRIQQVVRGDSAAYFCASHSSGRQETQYFGPGTRLLVL.

This clonotype was seen ten or more times. V gene TRBV25-1 combines with J gene TRBJ2-7, with D perhaps matching TRBD1 (7 bases). The CDR3 consists of 14 residues. Trimming stripped 3 bases from V and 2 bases from J, with 11 bases between. Germline lookup yields CDR1 MGHDK and CDR2 SYGVNS. In DNA form, the CDR3 reads TGTGCCAGCAGTGATGGGGGGACAGCCTACGAGCAGTACTTC. It translates to CASSDGGTAYEQYF.

This clonotype was seen repeatedly, ten times or more. A much larger clone is a single base away; this may be a read error. The chain uses TRBV6-2 or TRBV6-3 and TRBJ2-5, with D unclear. This CDR3 is 12 amino acids long. CDR1 and CDR2 (germline): MNHEY, SVGEGT. Here the CDR3 DNA reads TGTGCCAGCAGTTCACTATTGGAGACCCAGCACTTC. Protein sequence: CASSSLLETQHF.

Ten or more counts support this clonotype. The chain uses TRBV7-2 and TRBJ2-7; no clear D gene. The germline gives CDR1 SGHTA, CDR2 FQGNSA. The V end lost 2 bases, the J end lost 2 bases, and 7 bases lay between the germline ends. The CDR3 contains 13 residues. The DNA of the CDR3 is TGTGCCAGCAGCTTATCCAAAGCCTACGAGCAGTACTTC. It yields the protein CASSLSKAYEQYF. Drawing the rest from reference TRBV7-2 and TRBJ2-7, the complete variable domain is GAGVSQSPSNKVTEKGKDVELRCDPISGHTALYWYRQSLGQGLEFLIYFQGNSAPDKSGLPSDRFSAERTGGSVSTLTIQRTQQEDSAVYLCASSLSKAYEQYFGPGTRLTVT.

This clonotype showed up many times. The gene calls are TRBV5-1 and TRBJ1-1, with TRBD1 matching over 7 bases. The germline V gene has CDR1 SGHRS and CDR2 YFSETQ. The CDR3 has 14 residues. The trim removed 4 bases at V and 3 bases at J, leaving 6 bases unmatched. In DNA form, the CDR3 reads TGCGCCAGCAGCCTTAGAGGGGGCCACACTGAAGCTTTCTTT. Protein: CASSLRGGHTEAFF. The complete variable domain, with remaining parts taken from reference TRBV5-1 and TRBJ1-1, reads KAGVTQTPRYLIKTRGQQVTLSCSPISGHRSVSWYQQTPGQGLQFLFEYFSETQRNKGNFPGRFSGRQFSNSRSEMNVSTLELGDSALYLCASSLRGGHTEAFFGQGTRLTVV.

This clonotype was picked up many times. This chain uses TRBV6-5 with TRBJ1-1, with D maybe TRBD1 (5 bases). Germline V gene lookup returns CDR1 MNHEY and CDR2 SVGAGI. Trimming took 3 bases from V and 3 from J, leaving 11 bases between them. The CDR3 sequence is 14 residues long. CDR3 bases: TGTGCCAGCAGTTATAAGGGGAGGGACACTGAAGCTTTCTTT. Translating gives CASSYKGRDTEAFF.

The sample holds a few counts of this clonotype. A single base separates this from a much larger clone, so it may be a read error. In DNA, the CDR3 is TGTGCCAGCACCCCGGGACAGCCCTACGAGCAGTACTTC. Translating gives CASTPGQPYEQYF. The gene calls are TRBV6-1 and TRBJ2-7; 7 nucleotides line up with TRBD1. After removal of 7 bases from V and 2 bases from J, the junction contained 5 bases not matched to a gene. The CDR3 extends over 13 amino acids. CDR1 is MNHNS, CDR2 SASEGT, per germline.

This clonotype was seen ten or more times. The J gene is TRBJ1-1, the V gene TRBV6-1, with no clear D. The CDR3 is 13 amino acids. V lost 6 bases and J 7 bases, leaving 15 bases between the germline ends. The germline V gene encodes CDR1 MNHNS and CDR2 SASEGT. Written as DNA, the CDR3 is TGTGCCAGCAGCCAAGACACAGTAATTGAAGCTTTCTTT. This sequence encodes CASSQDTVIEAFF.

This clonotype has only one observation. This may be a read error, as it is one base from a much larger clone. This chain connects TRBV27 to TRBJ1-2; TRBD1 matches 8 bases. The V segment lost 4 bases and the J segment 4 bases; nucleotides outside the gene matches: 8. Germline CDR1 reads MNHEY; CDR2 reads SMNVEV (reference sequence). CDR3 length: 15 residues. CDR3 coding DNA: TGTGCCAGCAGTTCGCGACAGGGGCAGGTCTATGGCTACACCTTC. As protein: CASSSRQGQVYGYTF.

Concerning this clonotype: This may be a read error, as it is one base from a much larger clone. The rearrangement joins TRBV24-1 to TRBJ1-5, with a possible D match to TRBD1 (6 bases). The CDR3 spans 14 residues. Germline V gene sequence: CDR1 KGHDR, CDR2 SFDVKD. Trimming took off 3 bases at V and 3 bases at J, with 8 bases between the two ends. The CDR3 loop reads CATSDRTANQPQHF. As DNA, the CDR3 is TGTGCCACCAGTGATCGGACAGCCAATCAGCCCCAGCATTTT.

Concerning this clonotype itself: This may arise from a read error, as a much more abundant clone is one base away. The rearrangement joins TRBV27 to TRBJ2-7; D is perhaps TRBD1 or TRBD2 (5 bases each). This CDR3 is built from 12 residues. The V gene's germline CDR1 is MNHEY and CDR2 SMNVEV (reference sequence). Trimming took off 2 bases at V and 13 bases at J, with 15 bases between the two ends. The CDR3, as DNA: TGTGCCAGCAGTTTAGGGGGTTGGGGCTGTTACTTC. It translates to CASSLGGWGCYF.

This clonotype was seen only a few times. The chain has TRBV27 and TRBJ1-6; D not certain. Germline CDR1 is MNHEY and CDR2 is SMNVEV (reference sequence). Trimming cost V 5 bases and J 0 bases, with 14 bases left between them. CDR3 length equals 17 residues. CDR3 loop: CASSRRTASSYNSPLHF. Written as DNA, the CDR3 is TGTGCCAGCAGTCGACGGACCGCGAGCTCCTATAATTCACCCCTCCACTTT.

This clonotype was seen many times. This sequence joins TRBV24-1 and TRBJ1-2; D perhaps matches TRBD1 (5 bases). Germline V gene sequence: CDR1 KGHDR, CDR2 SFDVKD. This CDR3 contains 13 residues. V was pared by 5 bases and J by 3 bases, with 9 bases between. The CDR3 region is CATSASRDYGYTF. The DNA for the CDR3 is TGTGCCACCAGTGCCTCCAGGGACTATGGCTACACCTTC.

The gene calls are TRBV27 and TRBJ1-6, with a weak D call TRBD1 (5 bases). Germline CDR1 is MNHEY and CDR2 is SMNVEV (reference sequence). V dropped 3 bases and J dropped 8 bases, with 17 bases sitting between them. CDR3 length: 16 amino acids. Here the CDR3 DNA reads TGTGCCAGCAGTTTTCATTTTCGGGACGTCGATTCACCCCTCCACTTT. This sequence encodes CASSFHFRDVDSPLHF.

This clonotype was found many times. The rearrangement joins TRBV6-2 or TRBV6-3 to TRBJ1-5, with a weak D call TRBD1 (6 bases). The V end was cut by 4 bases, the J end by 5 bases, with 15 bases between. CDR3 size: 15 residues. Per germline, CDR1 MNHEY and CDR2 SVGEGT. The CDR3 sequence: CASSWRGKGDQPQHF. In DNA form, the CDR3 reads TGTGCCAGCAGTTGGAGGGGGAAGGGGGATCAGCCCCAGCATTTT.

This clonotype was counted ten times or more. This chain links TRBV12-3 or TRBV12-4 with TRBJ1-5, with D maybe TRBD1 (6 bases). The CDR3 extends over 16 amino acids. Trimming left V 4 bases short and J 0 bases short, with 13 bases between. CDR3 residues: CASSSQGTYSNQPQHF. The CDR3 bases are TGTGCCAGCAGTTCTCAGGGGACCTATAGCAATCAGCCCCAGCATTTT.

The sample holds many counts of this clonotype. V gene TRBV19 combines with J gene TRBJ2-7; D ambiguous. Trimming removed 7 bases from V and 6 bases from J, with 13 bases in between. Germline V gene data show CDR1 as LNHDA and CDR2 as SQIVND (reference sequence). The CDR3 consists of 12 residues. CDR3 region: CASIDPPGEQYF. The CDR3 DNA reads TGTGCCAGTATCGACCCGCCGGGCGAGCAGTACTTC.

This clonotype was observed at least ten times. This chain joins TRBV12-3 or TRBV12-4 and TRBJ1-3; a weak D match, TRBD1 (6 bases). Trimming removed 7 bases at V and 0 bases at J, with 19 bases between. This CDR3 region has 17 residues. DNA for the CDR3: TGTGCCAGCAACACGGACAGTCCTATAGGCTCTGGAAACACCATATATTTT. This gives the protein CASNTDSPIGSGNTIYF.

This clonotype was seen ten or more times. The V gene is TRBV4-2, the J gene TRBJ2-7, with D tentatively TRBD1 or TRBD2 (5 bases each). Trimming cost V 2 bases and J 7 bases, with 12 bases left between them. The CDR3 is 13 amino acids. Germline V lookup: CDR1 LGHNA, CDR2 YNFKEQ. The CDR3 loop reads CASSQLRDGEQYF. In DNA, the CDR3 is TGTGCCAGCAGCCAACTAAGGGACGGGGAGCAGTACTTC.

This clonotype was observed many times. This sequence joins TRBV7-2 and TRBJ1-6, with TRBD1 matching 7 bases. V shed 6 bases, J shed 8 bases, and the junction held 10 bases outside the gene matches. Germline-derived CDR1 and CDR2 are SGHTA and FQGNSA. The CDR3 is 15 amino acids. CDR3 protein: CASRPRDRKYSPLHF. The CDR3 coding sequence is TGTGCCAGCAGACCCCGGGACAGAAAATATTCACCCCTCCACTTT.